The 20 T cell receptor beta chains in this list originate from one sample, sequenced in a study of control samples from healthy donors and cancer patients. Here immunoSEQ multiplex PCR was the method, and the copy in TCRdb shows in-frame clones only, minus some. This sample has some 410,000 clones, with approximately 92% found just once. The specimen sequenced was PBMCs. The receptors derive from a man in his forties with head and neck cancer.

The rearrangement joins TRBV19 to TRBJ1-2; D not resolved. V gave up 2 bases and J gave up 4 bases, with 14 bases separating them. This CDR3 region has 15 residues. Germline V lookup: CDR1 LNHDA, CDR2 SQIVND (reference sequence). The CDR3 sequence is CASSIKDEDVYGYTF. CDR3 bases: TGTGCCAGTAGTATAAAGGACGAGGATGTCTATGGCTACACCTTC. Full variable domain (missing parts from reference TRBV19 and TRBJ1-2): DGGITQSPKYLFRKEGQNVTLSCEQNLNHDAMYWYRQDPGQGLRLIYYSQIVNDFQKGDIAEGYSVSREKKESFPLTVTSAQKNPTAFYLCASSIKDEDVYGYTFGSGTRLTVV.

The CDR3 is CASSQGVSGPYEQYF. The CDR3 DNA sequence: TGTGCCAGCAGCCAAGGGGTTAGCGGCCCTTACGAGCAGTACTTC. The rearrangement links TRBV14 to TRBJ2-7, with a weak D call TRBD2 (6 bases). Deletions cut 1 base from V and 4 bases from J, with 14 bases between. Germline-derived CDR1 and CDR2 are SGHDN and FVKESK. The CDR3 extends over 15 amino acids. Combining the CDR3 with reference TRBV14 and TRBJ2-7 gives the whole variable domain EAGVTQFPSHSVIEKGQTVTLRCDPISGHDNLYWYRRVMGKEIKFLLHFVKESKQDESGMPNNRFLAERTGGTYSTLKVQPAELEDSGVYFCASSQGVSGPYEQYFGPGTRLTVT.

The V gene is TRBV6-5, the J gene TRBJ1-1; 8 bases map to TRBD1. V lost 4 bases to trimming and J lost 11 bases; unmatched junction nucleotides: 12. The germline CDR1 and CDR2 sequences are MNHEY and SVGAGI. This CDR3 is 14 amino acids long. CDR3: CASSFRTGTLSAFF. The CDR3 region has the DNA TGTGCCAGCAGTTTCCGGACAGGGACCCTCTCGGCTTTCTTT.

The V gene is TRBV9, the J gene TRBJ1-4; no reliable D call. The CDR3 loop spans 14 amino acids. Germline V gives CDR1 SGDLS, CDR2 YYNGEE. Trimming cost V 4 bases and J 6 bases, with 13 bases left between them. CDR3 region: CASSLGILDEKLFF. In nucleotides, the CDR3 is TGTGCCAGCAGCCTCGGGATATTGGATGAAAAACTGTTTTTT.

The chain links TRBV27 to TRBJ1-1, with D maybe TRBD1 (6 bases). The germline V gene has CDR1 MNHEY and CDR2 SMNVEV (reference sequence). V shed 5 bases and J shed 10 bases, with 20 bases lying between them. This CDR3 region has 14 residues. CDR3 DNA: TGTGCCAGCAGTAATCCGGGACTACAACAGGGAGCTTTCTTT. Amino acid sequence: CASSNPGLQQGAFF.

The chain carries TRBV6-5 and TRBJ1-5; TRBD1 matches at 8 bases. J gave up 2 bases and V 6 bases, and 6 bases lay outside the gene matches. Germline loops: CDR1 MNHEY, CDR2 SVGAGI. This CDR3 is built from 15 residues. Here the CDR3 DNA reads TGTGCCAGCAGCAGGCAGGGGGCCGGCAATCAGCCCCAGCATTTT. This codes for CASSRQGAGNQPQHF.

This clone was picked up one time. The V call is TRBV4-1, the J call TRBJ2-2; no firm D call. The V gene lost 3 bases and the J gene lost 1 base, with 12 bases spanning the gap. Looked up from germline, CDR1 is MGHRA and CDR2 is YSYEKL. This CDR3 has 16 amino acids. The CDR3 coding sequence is TGCGCCAGCAGCCAGGATCTAACAGAGAACACCGGGGAGCTGTTTTTT. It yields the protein CASSQDLTENTGELFF.

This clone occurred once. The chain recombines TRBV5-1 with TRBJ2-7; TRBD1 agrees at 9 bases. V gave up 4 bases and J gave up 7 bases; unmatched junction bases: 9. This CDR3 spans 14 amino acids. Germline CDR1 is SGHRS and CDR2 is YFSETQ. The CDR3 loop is CASSPEQGAGEQYF. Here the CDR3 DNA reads TGCGCCAGCAGCCCAGAACAGGGGGCAGGGGAGCAGTACTTC.

CDR3 in amino acids: CSVEVARGANVLTF. CDR3 coding DNA: TGCAGCGTTGAAGTAGCTAGGGGGGCCAACGTCCTGACTTTC. The chain joins TRBV29-1 to TRBJ2-6; no definite D call. Trimming pared 1 base from V and 4 bases from J, leaving 8 bases between. This CDR3 region has 14 residues. CDR1 is SQVTM and CDR2 is ANQGSEA in the germline V gene.

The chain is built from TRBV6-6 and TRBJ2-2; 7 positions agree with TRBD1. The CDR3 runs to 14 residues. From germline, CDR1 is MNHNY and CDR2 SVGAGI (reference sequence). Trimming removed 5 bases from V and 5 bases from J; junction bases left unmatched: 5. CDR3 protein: CASSGTVGTGELFF. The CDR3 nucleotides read TGTGCCAGCAGTGGGACAGTGGGGACCGGGGAGCTGTTTTTT.

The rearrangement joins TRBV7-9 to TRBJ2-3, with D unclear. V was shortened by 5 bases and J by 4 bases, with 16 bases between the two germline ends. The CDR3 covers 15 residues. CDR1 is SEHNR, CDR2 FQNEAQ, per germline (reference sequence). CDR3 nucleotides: TGTGCCAGCAGCCCCGGGTTGACCCAAGCAGATACGCAGTATTTT. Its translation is CASSPGLTQADTQYF.

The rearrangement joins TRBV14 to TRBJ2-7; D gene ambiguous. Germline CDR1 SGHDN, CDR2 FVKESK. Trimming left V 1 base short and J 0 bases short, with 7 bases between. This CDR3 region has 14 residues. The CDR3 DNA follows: TGTGCCAGCAGCCAAGGGGGTTCCTCCTACGAGCAGTACTTC. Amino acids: CASSQGGSSYEQYF.

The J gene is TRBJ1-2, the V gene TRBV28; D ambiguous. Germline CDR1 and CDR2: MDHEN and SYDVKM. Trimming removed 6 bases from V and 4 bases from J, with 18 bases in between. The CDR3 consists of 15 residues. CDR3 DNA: TGTGCCAGCAGCAGAACCCCTGTCAGAGTCTATGGCTACACCTTC. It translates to CASSRTPVRVYGYTF.

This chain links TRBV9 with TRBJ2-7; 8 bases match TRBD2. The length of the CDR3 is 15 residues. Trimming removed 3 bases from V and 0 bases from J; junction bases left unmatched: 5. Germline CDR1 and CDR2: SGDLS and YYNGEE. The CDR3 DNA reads TGTGCCAGCAGCGCGCGGGAGGCCAGCTCCTACGAGCAGTACTTC. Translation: CASSAREASSYEQYF. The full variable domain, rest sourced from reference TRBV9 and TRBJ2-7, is DSGVTQTPKHLITATGQRVTLRCSPRSGDLSVYWYQQSLDQGLQFLIQYYNGEERAKGNILERFSAQQFPDLHSELNLSSLELGDSALYFCASSAREASSYEQYFGPGTRLTVT.

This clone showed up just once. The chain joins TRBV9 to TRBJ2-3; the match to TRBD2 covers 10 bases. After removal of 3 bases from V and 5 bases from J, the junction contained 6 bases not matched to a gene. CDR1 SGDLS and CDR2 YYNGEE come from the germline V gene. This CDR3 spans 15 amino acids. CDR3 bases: TGTGCCAGCAGCGGCCCGGGACTAGCGATAGATACGCAGTATTTT. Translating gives CASSGPGLAIDTQYF.

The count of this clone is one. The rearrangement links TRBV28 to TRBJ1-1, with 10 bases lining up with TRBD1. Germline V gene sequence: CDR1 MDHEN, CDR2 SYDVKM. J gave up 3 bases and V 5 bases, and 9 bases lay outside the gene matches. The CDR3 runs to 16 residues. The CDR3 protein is CASSKETGGRDTEAFF. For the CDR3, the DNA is TGTGCCAGCAGTAAAGAGACAGGGGGCAGGGACACTGAAGCTTTCTTT.

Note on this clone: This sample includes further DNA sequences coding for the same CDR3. CDR3 bases: TGTGCCAGCAGCTGGACAGGGGTTCCCTACGAGCAGTACTTC. Translating it yields CASSWTGVPYEQYF. V is TRBV5-6 and J is TRBJ2-7; TRBD1 aligns across 9 bases. CDR1 SGHDT and CDR2 YYEEEE come from the germline V gene. The trim removed 3 bases at V and 2 bases at J, leaving 3 bases unmatched. This CDR3 has 14 residues.

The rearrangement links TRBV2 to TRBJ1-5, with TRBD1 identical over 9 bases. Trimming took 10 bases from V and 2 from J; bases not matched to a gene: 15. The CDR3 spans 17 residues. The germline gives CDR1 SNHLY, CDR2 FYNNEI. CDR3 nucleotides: TGTGCCACCAGGACCGGCGGGGGACAGGGAGGCAATCAGCCCCAGCATTTT. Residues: CATRTGGGQGGNQPQHF.

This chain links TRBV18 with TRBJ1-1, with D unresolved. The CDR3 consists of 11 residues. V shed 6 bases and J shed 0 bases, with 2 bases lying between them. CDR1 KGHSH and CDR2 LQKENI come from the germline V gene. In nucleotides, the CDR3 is TGTGCCAGCTCGTTGAACACTGAAGCTTTCTTT. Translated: CASSLNTEAFF. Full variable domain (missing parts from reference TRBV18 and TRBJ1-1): NAGVMQNPRHLVRRRGQEARLRCSPMKGHSHVYWYRQLPEEGLKFMVYLQKENIIDESGMPKERFSAEFPKEGPSILRIQQVVRGDSAAYFCASSLNTEAFFGQGTRLTVV.

Written as DNA, the CDR3 is TGTGCCAGCTCACCTAATTACGAACAGTGGGGCTACACCTTC. Translated, it gives CASSPNYEQWGYTF. The chain employs TRBV18 and TRBJ1-2, with D unclear. This CDR3 is 14 amino acids long. Between the trimmed V and J ends, which lost 3 bases and 8 bases, there was a span of 16 bases. Germline V lookup: CDR1 KGHSH, CDR2 LQKENI. The complete variable domain, with remaining parts taken from reference TRBV18 and TRBJ1-2, reads NAGVMQNPRHLVRRRGQEARLRCSPMKGHSHVYWYRQLPEEGLKFMVYLQKENIIDESGMPKERFSAEFPKEGPSILRIQQVVRGDSAAYFCASSPNYEQWGYTFGSGTRLTVV.